This is a list of T cell receptor beta chains from one sample in a study of T cell responses to AZD1222 COVID-19 vaccine. Here immunoSEQ multiplex PCR was the method, and the copy in TCRdb shows in-frame clones only, minus some. The sample carries about 96,000 clones, roughly 90% recorded once. This specimen was peripheral blood, taken on day 0 of AZD1222 vaccination. These receptors were obtained from an adult in good health. CDR3s include the opening cysteine and the closing phenylalanine or tryptophan. The D gene is left open where the match is weak. Clone sizes are given selectively: once, few, many, or a class where the clone is expanded.

v_gene	j_gene	d_gene	abundance	CDR3aa	CDR3nt
TRBV19	TRBJ1-2	TRBD1	-	CASTSAGTGVYGYTF	TGTGCCAGTACATCGGCAGGGACAGGGGTCTATGGCTACACCTTC
TRBV9	TRBJ1-5	-	-	CASSDSTSGQPQHF	TGTGCCAGCAGCGACTCCACATCGGGTCAGCCCCAGCATTTT
TRBV5-1	TRBJ2-2	TRBD2	-	CASSLATSGPTGELFF	TGCGCCAGCAGCTTGGCCACTAGCGGACCCACCGGGGAGCTGTTTTTT
TRBV7-2	TRBJ2-7	-	few	CASSQTSYEQYF	TGTGCCAGCAGCCAAACCTCCTACGAGCAGTACTTC
TRBV11-3	TRBJ2-7	TRBD2	once	CASSLDHGGSGSSYEQYF	TGTGCCAGCAGCTTAGATCACGGAGGTAGCGGGAGCTCCTACGAGCAGTACTTC
TRBV9	TRBJ2-1	TRBD2	-	CASSVGLAGFSSYNEQFF	TGTGCCAGCAGCGTAGGACTAGCGGGTTTTAGCTCCTACAATGAGCAGTTCTTC
TRBV12-3/TRBV12-4	TRBJ1-4	-	-	CASSLGEAEKLFF	TGTGCCAGCAGTCTGGGAGAGGCGGAAAAACTGTTTTTT
TRBV28	TRBJ2-5	-	-	CASSSPRAGQETQYF	TGTGCCAGCAGCTCTCCCCGGGCTGGCCAAGAGACCCAGTACTTC
TRBV28	TRBJ2-4	-	-	CASRKGAVNIQYF	TGTGCCAGCAGGAAAGGCGCTGTAAACATTCAGTACTTC
TRBV25-1	TRBJ2-7	-	-	CASSEGAGRRYEQYF	TGTGCCAGCAGTGAGGGGGCAGGGAGGAGGTACGAGCAGTACTTC
TRBV24-1	TRBJ2-5	TRBD1	-	CATSDAGTAQETQYF	TGTGCCACCAGTGACGCTGGGACAGCACAAGAGACCCAGTACTTC
TRBV3-1/TRBV3-2	TRBJ2-3	-	-	CASSLGQRDTQYF	TGTGCCAGCAGTCTCGGCCAGAGGGATACGCAGTATTTT
TRBV6-2/TRBV6-3	TRBJ2-1	-	-	CASSYLRGAGFF	TGTGCCAGCAGTTACCTCCGGGGAGCCGGATTCTTC
TRBV28	TRBJ2-1	TRBD2	-	CASRLTGLAGENEQFF	TGTGCCAGCAGACTGACGGGACTAGCGGGAGAAAATGAGCAGTTCTTC
TRBV5-4	TRBJ1-2	-	once	CASSLAGLLKTF	TGTGCCAGCAGCTTGGCCGGGCTGCTGAAAACCTTC
TRBV30	TRBJ1-6	TRBD1	-	CAWMGQLNSPLHF	TGTGCCTGGATGGGACAGCTTAATTCACCCCTCCACTTT
TRBV15	TRBJ2-7	-	-	CATSRGTPEQYF	TGTGCCACCAGCCGTGGGACACCCGAGCAGTACTTC
TRBV3-1/TRBV3-2	TRBJ1-2	-	-	CASSQDVLPGGYTF	TGTGCCAGCAGCCAAGACGTCTTACCAGGTGGCTACACCTTC
TRBV6-2/TRBV6-3	TRBJ1-1	-	once	CASSYSTGMNTEAFF	TGTGCCAGCAGTTACTCGACAGGCATGAACACTGAAGCTTTCTTT
TRBV28	TRBJ1-5	TRBD1	-	CASRTGVNQPQHF	TGTGCCAGCAGGACAGGGGTGAATCAGCCCCAGCATTTT
TRBV5-1	TRBJ2-7	-	-	CASRRDGDYEQYF	TGCGCCAGCAGACGGGACGGAGACTACGAGCAGTACTTC
TRBV29-1	TRBJ2-2	TRBD2	-	CSVGGTRKATGELFF	TGCAGCGTTGGAGGGACTAGAAAGGCAACCGGGGAGCTGTTTTTT
TRBV28	TRBJ2-1	TRBD2	-	CASLPSGRDEQFF	TGTGCCAGCCTTCCCAGCGGGAGAGATGAGCAGTTCTTC
TRBV19	TRBJ2-5	-	-	CASTPTGREETQYF	TGTGCCAGTACCCCGACAGGGAGGGAAGAGACCCAGTACTTC
TRBV28	TRBJ2-7	-	-	CASKTGEHGYEQYF	TGTGCCAGCAAAACGGGGGAGCACGGTTACGAGCAGTACTTC
TRBV3-1/TRBV3-2	TRBJ1-1	TRBD1	-	CASRGKGAAFF	TGTGCCAGCAGGGGGAAGGGGGCAGCTTTCTTT
TRBV10-3	TRBJ2-5	-	once	CAISESLAGEETQYF	TGTGCCATCAGTGAGTCGTTGGCAGGGGAAGAGACCCAGTACTTC
TRBV7-2	TRBJ2-3	-	-	CASSFYSDTQYF	TGTGCCAGCAGCTTTTATTCGGATACGCAGTATTTT
TRBV5-8	TRBJ2-4	-	-	CASASARNIQYF	TGTGCCAGCGCCTCCGCCCGGAACATTCAGTACTTC
TRBV6-5	TRBJ1-2	-	few	CASRMDSNYGYTF	TGTGCCAGCAGGATGGACAGTAACTATGGCTACACCTTC
TRBV7-2	TRBJ2-1	TRBD1	-	CASSLTGVNEQFF	TGTGCCAGCAGCTTGACAGGGGTCAATGAGCAGTTCTTC
TRBV5-1	TRBJ2-2	TRBD1	-	CASSPGDRLSELFF	TGCGCCAGCAGCCCAGGGGACAGACTCAGCGAGCTGTTTTTT
TRBV7-2	TRBJ2-3	TRBD2	once	CASSFRGGAGTDTQYF	TGTGCCAGCAGCTTTAGGGGAGGGGCGGGAACAGATACGCAGTATTTT
TRBV19	TRBJ1-4	-	few	CASSSRAGEKLFF	TGTGCCAGTAGTAGCAGGGCGGGCGAAAAACTGTTTTTT
TRBV19	TRBJ1-1	-	-	CASSIQGRDSTEAFF	TGTGCCAGTAGTATACAGGGGCGCGATAGCACTGAAGCTTTCTTT
TRBV7-7	TRBJ2-3	-	-	CASSLRSRATDTQYF	TGTGCTAGCAGTTTAAGGTCGCGGGCCACAGATACGCAGTATTTT
TRBV7-2	TRBJ1-2	-	-	CASSLAASYGYTF	TGTGCCAGCAGCTTAGCAGCCAGCTATGGCTACACCTTC
TRBV18	TRBJ1-1	-	-	CASSPGQNTEAFF	TGTGCCAGCTCACCGGGACAGAACACTGAAGCTTTCTTT
TRBV7-2	TRBJ2-7	TRBD2	-	CASSLRVAGYEQYF	TGTGCCAGCAGCTTAAGGGTAGCGGGTTACGAGCAGTACTTC
TRBV4-2	TRBJ2-7	-	-	CASSPRTTGWNEQYF	TGTGCCAGCAGCCCCCGGACAACCGGCTGGAACGAGCAGTACTTC
TRBV30	TRBJ2-5	-	-	CAWSVKEQETQYF	TGTGCCTGGAGTGTAAAGGAACAAGAGACCCAGTACTTC
TRBV19	TRBJ2-1	TRBD1	-	CASSTLQGVGQFF	TGTGCCAGTAGTACCTTACAGGGGGTGGGGCAGTTCTTC
TRBV28	TRBJ2-5	-	-	CASSEHLRDPLGETQYF	TGTGCCAGCAGTGAACATCTCCGGGACCCACTGGGAGAGACCCAGTACTTC